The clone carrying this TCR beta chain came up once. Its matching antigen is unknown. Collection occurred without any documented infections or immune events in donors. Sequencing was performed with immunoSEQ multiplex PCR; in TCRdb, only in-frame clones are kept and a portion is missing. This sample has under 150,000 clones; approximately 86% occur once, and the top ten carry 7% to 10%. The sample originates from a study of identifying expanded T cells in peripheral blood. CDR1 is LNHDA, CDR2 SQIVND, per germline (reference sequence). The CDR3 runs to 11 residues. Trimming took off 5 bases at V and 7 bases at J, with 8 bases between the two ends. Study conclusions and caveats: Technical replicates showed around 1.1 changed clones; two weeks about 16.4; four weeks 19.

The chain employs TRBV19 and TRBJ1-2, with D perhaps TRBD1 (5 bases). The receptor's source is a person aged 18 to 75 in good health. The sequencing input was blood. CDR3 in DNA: TGTGCCAGTAGTGGGGACGGTGGCTACACCTTC. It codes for CASSGDGGYTF.